There are many counts of the clone carrying this TCR beta chain. Its antigen is undetermined. Stated time point: technical triplicate 1. It was from 2 million PBMCs stored at -80 C that the unsorted libraries were obtained. The data originate from a study of neurological immune-mediated disorders. Study-level points and caveats: TCR clonal expansion peaked in HTLV-1-associated myelopathy patients and was lowest in multiple sclerosis patients. No sharing of CDR3 amino acid sequences was observed among expanded clones across subjects, suggesting private repertoires in all groups.

Germline CDR1 MNHEY, CDR2 SVGEGT. V gave up 2 bases and J gave up 4 bases, with 14 bases separating them. The CDR3 spans 16 residues. Every sequencing run generated over 180 million TCR-beta sequences from 15-18 subjects. TCRdb reprocessed the 5' RACE reads with MiXCR, giving one entry per CDR3 protein. The table has tens of thousands of distinct CDR3 sequences, around 10% seen once. The sequenced material came from PBMCs. The chain links TRBV6-2 or TRBV6-3 to TRBJ2-2; D possibly corresponds to TRBD2 (5 bases). The clonotype originates from a man in his 60s with HTLV-1-associated myelopathy (HAM/TSP). The CDR3 bases are TGTGCCAGCAGTTACGGGGAGAGGTTTGGCACCGGGGAGCTGTTTTTT. As protein: CASSYGERFGTGELFF.